This is a list of T cell receptor beta chains from one sample in a study of Graves' ophthalmopathy and Graves' hyperthyroidism. A single record per CDR3 protein comes from TCRdb applying MiXCR to the multiplex PCR reads. The sample carries over a million distinct CDR3 sequences, about 35% recorded once. Material: peripheral blood or thyroid tissue (not recorded which). All receptors come from an adult man with Graves' hyperthyroidism. Each CDR3 is given without its conserved first and last residue. The order of the fields is V gene, clone size, D gene, J gene, CDR3 protein. The D gene is left open where the match is weak. The size field is filled for only some rows; it gives once, few, many or a size class.

TRBV18	-	TRBD1	TRBJ1-1	ASSPSRGRNTEAF
TRBV11-3	-	-	TRBJ2-1	ASSYPSGNEQF
TRBV2	-	-	TRBJ2-3	ASSELSRTDTQY
TRBV5-5	-	-	TRBJ2-2	ASSSPGGGSNTGELF
TRBV24-1	-	-	TRBJ2-5	ATSQGLWQPQY
TRBV20-1	many	-	TRBJ2-7	SAYNLGTFQY
TRBV29-1	many	-	TRBJ2-5	SESPAYDQETQY
TRBV20-1	-	-	TRBJ2-2	SASPSRVAGELF
TRBV15	many	-	TRBJ1-1	ATSRDRRVAEAF
TRBV10-3	-	-	TRBJ2-2	ASSRPRVGTGELF
TRBV19	many	-	TRBJ1-1	ASSDGQDTEAF
TRBV20-1	-	-	TRBJ2-2	SARASPRELF
TRBV5-1	many	TRBD1	TRBJ1-4	ASRPLGTANEKLF
TRBV7-2	-	TRBD2	TRBJ2-7	ASGFRDGGDEQY
TRBV19	-	-	TRBJ1-5	ASTGGGSLSQPQH
TRBV10-3	once	TRBD2	TRBJ2-2	AIRTSGGGTGELF
TRBV30	few	-	TRBJ1-2	SLMAGNYGYT
TRBV9	many	TRBD1	TRBJ1-3	ASSVQGAFGNTIY
TRBV19	few	-	TRBJ2-7	ASSIARTASEQY
TRBV7-9	-	-	TRBJ1-2	ASSYVHGQPFFGYT
TRBV25-1	once	TRBD1	TRBJ1-1	ASSELRMGQDEAF